A selection of T cell receptor beta chains follows, all from one sample in a study of Ad26.COV2.S vaccination and SARS-CoV-2 variants. Generated by immunoSEQ multiplex PCR, the TCRdb table keeps only in-frame clones and is missing some. Among roughly 700,000 clones, around 90% were seen once, and the ten largest hold around 1.4%. The specimen was peripheral blood, collected in a trial of Ad26.COV2.S vaccine versus placebo. Receptors originate from a person between 18 and 60 years old who received the Ad26.COV2.S COVID-19 vaccine or a placebo. Both conserved end residues are part of each CDR3. The order of the fields is J gene, clone size, D gene, V gene, CDR3 DNA, CDR3 protein. D genes are given only for firm matches. Size is omitted from some rows. Given values are once, few, many or a class for expanded clones.

J gene: TRBJ1-6
clone size: NA
D gene: NA
V gene: TRBV15
CDR3 DNA: TGTGCCACCAGTGACCAGAGCTCCTATAATTCACCCCTCCACTTT
CDR3 protein: CATSDQSSYNSPLHF

J gene: TRBJ1-1
clone size: NA
D gene: TRBD1
V gene: TRBV18
CDR3 DNA: TGTGCCAGCTCACTCTCAGGGGGTACTGAAGCTTTCTTT
CDR3 protein: CASSLSGGTEAFF

J gene: TRBJ2-1
clone size: NA
D gene: NA
V gene: TRBV3-1/TRBV3-2
CDR3 DNA: TGTGCCAGCAGCTACGTCGGGGGTAGCTCCTACAATGAGCAGTTCTTC
CDR3 protein: CASSYVGGSSYNEQFF

J gene: TRBJ2-3
clone size: NA
D gene: TRBD2
V gene: TRBV6-4
CDR3 DNA: TGTGCCAGCAGTGACTCGGGAGGGGGCACAGATACGCAGTATTTT
CDR3 protein: CASSDSGGGTDTQYF

J gene: TRBJ2-5
clone size: NA
D gene: TRBD1
V gene: TRBV5-1
CDR3 DNA: TGCGCCAGCAGCCCCGGACAGGTCCAAGAGACCCAGTACTTC
CDR3 protein: CASSPGQVQETQYF

J gene: TRBJ2-3
clone size: few
D gene: NA
V gene: TRBV30
CDR3 DNA: TGTGCCTGGAACGCCCAGCTTTATACGCAGTATTTT
CDR3 protein: CAWNAQLYTQYF

J gene: TRBJ2-5
clone size: NA
D gene: NA
V gene: TRBV19
CDR3 DNA: TGTGCCAGTAGTTGGCAGGGCCCCCAAGAGACCCAGTACTTC
CDR3 protein: CASSWQGPQETQYF

J gene: TRBJ1-6
clone size: NA
D gene: TRBD1
V gene: TRBV7-2
CDR3 DNA: TGTGCCAGCAGCTCCGGACAGGGGATGGGACCCCTCCACTTT
CDR3 protein: CASSSGQGMGPLHF

J gene: TRBJ2-5
clone size: NA
D gene: TRBD2
V gene: TRBV19
CDR3 DNA: TGTGCCAGTACCCCGGGAGGCAGGCAAGAGACCCAGTACTTC
CDR3 protein: CASTPGGRQETQYF

J gene: TRBJ2-5
clone size: NA
D gene: NA
V gene: TRBV5-1
CDR3 DNA: TGCGCCAGCAGCTGGAACGGGGGACTGGCGCAAGAGACCCAGTACTTC
CDR3 protein: CASSWNGGLAQETQYF

J gene: TRBJ1-1
clone size: once
D gene: TRBD1
V gene: TRBV30
CDR3 DNA: TGTGCCTGGACCGGACAGGAGAAAGCTTTCTTT
CDR3 protein: CAWTGQEKAFF

J gene: TRBJ2-1
clone size: NA
D gene: NA
V gene: TRBV5-1
CDR3 DNA: TGCGCCAGCAGATGGCGGACGGAATCCTACAATGAGCAGTTCTTC
CDR3 protein: CASRWRTESYNEQFF

J gene: TRBJ2-3
clone size: NA
D gene: TRBD2
V gene: TRBV15
CDR3 DNA: TGTGCCACCAGCTCCCCCGGGACTAGCCGGTCAGATACGCAGTATTTT
CDR3 protein: CATSSPGTSRSDTQYF

J gene: TRBJ1-2
clone size: NA
D gene: TRBD1
V gene: TRBV19
CDR3 DNA: TGTGCCAGTAGTATGGACAATGGGGACAGGGTAAATGGCTACACCTTC
CDR3 protein: CASSMDNGDRVNGYTF

J gene: TRBJ1-6
clone size: NA
D gene: NA
V gene: TRBV5-1
CDR3 DNA: TGCGCCAGCAGCTTGGGGTATAATTCACCCCTCCACTTT
CDR3 protein: CASSLGYNSPLHF

J gene: TRBJ1-5
clone size: few
D gene: NA
V gene: TRBV6-5
CDR3 DNA: TGTGCCAGCAGCCGGAGTAGCAATCAGCCCCAGCATTTT
CDR3 protein: CASSRSSNQPQHF

J gene: TRBJ1-5
clone size: NA
D gene: NA
V gene: TRBV7-6
CDR3 DNA: TGTGCCAGCAGCCCTAGAGGCAGGGAAGGTCAGCCCCAGCATTTT
CDR3 protein: CASSPRGREGQPQHF

J gene: TRBJ1-2
clone size: NA
D gene: NA
V gene: TRBV24-1
CDR3 DNA: TGTGCCACCAGTGATCTGGGGCGCTACACCTTC
CDR3 protein: CATSDLGRYTF

J gene: TRBJ1-2
clone size: NA
D gene: NA
V gene: TRBV30
CDR3 DNA: TGTGCCTGGAGTGTGGGGGGTTACGGCTACACCTTC
CDR3 protein: CAWSVGGYGYTF

J gene: TRBJ2-2
clone size: NA
D gene: NA
V gene: TRBV5-1
CDR3 DNA: TGCGCCAGCAGCTTGGGGGTGGGACTCCCGAACACCGGGGAGCTGTTTTTT
CDR3 protein: CASSLGVGLPNTGELFF

J gene: TRBJ2-1
clone size: NA
D gene: TRBD2
V gene: TRBV2
CDR3 DNA: TGTGCCAGCAGCGTAGCTGGGGGACTACTCTCCTACAATGAGCAGTTCTTC
CDR3 protein: CASSVAGGLLSYNEQFF

J gene: TRBJ1-2
clone size: NA
D gene: NA
V gene: TRBV3-1/TRBV3-2
CDR3 DNA: TGTGCCAGCAGCCAAGATAGAGGGTTTGGCTACACCTTC
CDR3 protein: CASSQDRGFGYTF

J gene: TRBJ1-2
clone size: NA
D gene: NA
V gene: TRBV5-1
CDR3 DNA: TGCGCCAGCAGTTCTCCCGGTGGCACGGGGTTCGGCTACACCTTC
CDR3 protein: CASSSPGGTGFGYTF

J gene: TRBJ1-1
clone size: NA
D gene: NA
V gene: TRBV6-5
CDR3 DNA: TGTGCCAGCAGTTACGGTGAGAACACTGAAGCTTTCTTT
CDR3 protein: CASSYGENTEAFF

J gene: TRBJ2-7
clone size: NA
D gene: NA
V gene: TRBV6-1
CDR3 DNA: TGTGCCAGCAGTGACCGGGGCCCTTCCTACGAGCAGTACTTC
CDR3 protein: CASSDRGPSYEQYF

J gene: TRBJ2-1
clone size: NA
D gene: NA
V gene: TRBV11-3
CDR3 DNA: TGTGCCAGCAGCTCTGTTCGGACTAATGAGCAGTTCTTC
CDR3 protein: CASSSVRTNEQFF

J gene: TRBJ2-2
clone size: NA
D gene: TRBD1
V gene: TRBV6-5
CDR3 DNA: TGTGCCAGCAGTTTTACAGGGGCCGGGGAGCTGTTTTTT
CDR3 protein: CASSFTGAGELFF

J gene: TRBJ2-3
clone size: NA
D gene: TRBD2
V gene: TRBV11-2
CDR3 DNA: TGTGCCAGCAGCTTAGAAGGGCCTAGCGGGAGGGTTTATAGCACAGATACGCAGTATTTT
CDR3 protein: CASSLEGPSGRVYSTDTQYF

J gene: TRBJ2-5
clone size: NA
D gene: TRBD1
V gene: TRBV5-8
CDR3 DNA: TGTGCCAGCACCGACAGGGCCCGGGGGACCCAGTACTTC
CDR3 protein: CASTDRARGTQYF

J gene: TRBJ2-7
clone size: NA
D gene: NA
V gene: TRBV10-3
CDR3 DNA: TGTGCCATCAGTGAGTCGACGGGTATTGGCTACGAGCAGTACTTC
CDR3 protein: CAISESTGIGYEQYF

J gene: TRBJ2-3
clone size: NA
D gene: TRBD1
V gene: TRBV12-3/TRBV12-4
CDR3 DNA: TGTGCCAGCAGTCCGACAGGGACAGATACGCAGTATTTT
CDR3 protein: CASSPTGTDTQYF

J gene: TRBJ1-5
clone size: NA
D gene: NA
V gene: TRBV5-6
CDR3 DNA: TGTGCCAGCAGCCCAGGGTATAGCAATCAGCCCCAGCATTTT
CDR3 protein: CASSPGYSNQPQHF

J gene: TRBJ1-5
clone size: few
D gene: NA
V gene: TRBV2
CDR3 DNA: TGTGCCAGCAGTTGGACGGACAATCAGCCCCAGCATTTT
CDR3 protein: CASSWTDNQPQHF

J gene: TRBJ2-3
clone size: NA
D gene: TRBD2
V gene: TRBV5-8
CDR3 DNA: TGTGCCAGCAGCTTGGAACTAGCGGGAGTTTATTCAGATACGCAGTATTTT
CDR3 protein: CASSLELAGVYSDTQYF

J gene: TRBJ2-7
clone size: NA
D gene: NA
V gene: TRBV7-9
CDR3 DNA: TGTGCCAGCACATTAGGGACGGGATCCTACGAGCAGTACTTC
CDR3 protein: CASTLGTGSYEQYF

J gene: TRBJ2-2
clone size: NA
D gene: NA
V gene: TRBV5-1
CDR3 DNA: TGCGCCAGCACTACCGGGAGTACCGGGGAGCTGTTTTTT
CDR3 protein: CASTTGSTGELFF

J gene: TRBJ2-1
clone size: NA
D gene: NA
V gene: TRBV6-5
CDR3 DNA: TGTGCCAGCAGCTGGAATGTGTACAATGAGCAGTTCTTC
CDR3 protein: CASSWNVYNEQFF

J gene: TRBJ1-1
clone size: NA
D gene: NA
V gene: TRBV19
CDR3 DNA: TGTGCCAGTAAGACAGCTTCTGAAGCTTTCTTT
CDR3 protein: CASKTASEAFF

J gene: TRBJ2-7
clone size: NA
D gene: TRBD1
V gene: TRBV7-9
CDR3 DNA: TGTGCCAGCAGCCCTCGGGACAGGGACCCTTACGAGCAGTACTTC
CDR3 protein: CASSPRDRDPYEQYF

J gene: TRBJ1-1
clone size: once
D gene: NA
V gene: TRBV19
CDR3 DNA: TGTGCCACCAGACAGACTATGAACACTGAAGCTTTCTTT
CDR3 protein: CATRQTMNTEAFF

J gene: TRBJ1-4
clone size: NA
D gene: TRBD1
V gene: TRBV4-1
CDR3 DNA: TGCGCCAGCAACTACAGGGGGCCCGGTGAAAAACTGTTTTTT
CDR3 protein: CASNYRGPGEKLFF

J gene: TRBJ1-4
clone size: NA
D gene: NA
V gene: TRBV14
CDR3 DNA: TGTGCCAGCAGCCAAGACTTTCGTGAAAAACTGTTTTTT
CDR3 protein: CASSQDFREKLFF

J gene: TRBJ1-4
clone size: NA
D gene: TRBD1
V gene: TRBV19
CDR3 DNA: TGTGCCAGTGCTAAGGGGGACAGGGCAAATGAAAAACTGTTTTTT
CDR3 protein: CASAKGDRANEKLFF

J gene: TRBJ1-5
clone size: NA
D gene: TRBD1
V gene: TRBV27
CDR3 DNA: TGTGCCAGCAGTCGGGAACAGGGGAGCAATCAGCCCCAGCATTTT
CDR3 protein: CASSREQGSNQPQHF

J gene: TRBJ1-1
clone size: NA
D gene: NA
V gene: TRBV7-2
CDR3 DNA: TGTGCCAGCAGCCTCGCCGTGGGGAACACTGAAGCTTTCTTT
CDR3 protein: CASSLAVGNTEAFF

J gene: TRBJ1-1
clone size: NA
D gene: TRBD1
V gene: TRBV29-1
CDR3 DNA: TGCAGCGTTGAAGGTGGGACAGGGTTGATGAACACTGAAGCTTTCTTT
CDR3 protein: CSVEGGTGLMNTEAFF

J gene: TRBJ2-1
clone size: NA
D gene: TRBD2
V gene: TRBV18
CDR3 DNA: TGTGCCAGCTCACCACTAGCGGGAGGGCCGGTCAATGAGCAGTTCTTC
CDR3 protein: CASSPLAGGPVNEQFF

J gene: TRBJ1-2
clone size: NA
D gene: TRBD1
V gene: TRBV27
CDR3 DNA: TGTGCCAGCATGCTCCTCTCCGGGACAGGAAGCGGGCGTGGCTACACCTTC
CDR3 protein: CASMLLSGTGSGRGYTF

J gene: TRBJ2-3
clone size: NA
D gene: NA
V gene: TRBV2
CDR3 DNA: TGTGCCAGCAGTGAAGAAGGGGCAGGCCCAGTGGAAAAATATACGCAGTATTTT
CDR3 protein: CASSEEGAGPVEKYTQYF

J gene: TRBJ2-1
clone size: NA
D gene: TRBD2
V gene: TRBV10-3
CDR3 DNA: TGTGCCATCAGTGAGGCTAGCGGGAGAACAGGGGCTTACAATGAGCAGTTCTTC
CDR3 protein: CAISEASGRTGAYNEQFF

J gene: TRBJ2-3
clone size: NA
D gene: TRBD2
V gene: TRBV7-2
CDR3 DNA: TGTGCCAGCAGCTTATTAGCGGGGGGGGACCGGGCGTATTTT
CDR3 protein: CASSLLAGGDRAYF

J gene: TRBJ2-7
clone size: NA
D gene: NA
V gene: TRBV21-1
CDR3 DNA: TGTGCCAGCAGCAAAATGCTTAGACCGGGGACCTACGAGCAGTACTTC
CDR3 protein: CASSKMLRPGTYEQYF

J gene: TRBJ1-2
clone size: NA
D gene: TRBD1
V gene: TRBV2
CDR3 DNA: TGTGCCAGCACCAACGGACAGGTTACTGGCTACACCTTC
CDR3 protein: CASTNGQVTGYTF

J gene: TRBJ2-6
clone size: few
D gene: NA
V gene: TRBV7-2
CDR3 DNA: TGTGCCAGCAGCCAACGGGCGTCTGGGGCCAACGTCCTGACTTTC
CDR3 protein: CASSQRASGANVLTF

J gene: TRBJ1-3
clone size: NA
D gene: NA
V gene: TRBV9
CDR3 DNA: TGTGCCAGCAGCGTAGGGGGATTGGATGCTGGAAACACCATATATTTT
CDR3 protein: CASSVGGLDAGNTIYF

J gene: TRBJ1-6
clone size: NA
D gene: NA
V gene: TRBV5-4
CDR3 DNA: TGTGCCAGCAGCTTGTTCTCCACATATAATTCACCCCTCCACTTT
CDR3 protein: CASSLFSTYNSPLHF

J gene: TRBJ1-2
clone size: NA
D gene: NA
V gene: TRBV6-5
CDR3 DNA: TGTGCCAGCAGCCAACCGGGGGGGCTTCACGGCTACACCTTC
CDR3 protein: CASSQPGGLHGYTF

J gene: TRBJ1-1
clone size: few
D gene: NA
V gene: TRBV5-4
CDR3 DNA: TGTGCCAGCAGCTTGCCAGGCGGTGAAGCTTTCTTT
CDR3 protein: CASSLPGGEAFF

J gene: TRBJ2-7
clone size: NA
D gene: NA
V gene: TRBV27
CDR3 DNA: TGTGCCAGCAGTTTAACCGGGGTAGGTTACGAGCAGTACTTC
CDR3 protein: CASSLTGVGYEQYF

J gene: TRBJ1-1
clone size: NA
D gene: NA
V gene: TRBV5-1
CDR3 DNA: TGCGCCAGCAGCCCCGAAGGCCCCGAGAGAGCTTTCTTT
CDR3 protein: CASSPEGPERAFF